This entry lists 16 T cell receptor beta chains sequenced from one sample in a study of cytomegalovirus exposure and HLA in healthy donors (dated by TCRdb to 2015 to 2018). Libraries were built with the immunoSEQ multiplex PCR assay. For the multiplex PCR, a mixture combining 60 forward primers for TCR Vbeta segments and 13 reverse primers for TCR Jbeta segments was used. TCRdb obtained this table from immuneACCESS and retained in-frame rearrangements with V and J assigned. These tables miss some clones; where compared with another copy, unresolved V genes account for less than half of the shortfall, and the remainder is unexplained. Within this sample are fewer than 200,000 clones, with more than 70% of them counted one time only. Of the sample, around 4.7% falls within the top ten clones. Sequencing was performed on PBMCs. The source of these receptors is a male donor in good health and CMV-seronegative.

V and J are TRBV4-1 and TRBJ2-5; D is uncertain. CDR3 length: 13 residues. Trimming removed 0 bases at V and 4 bases at J, with 6 bases between. CDR1 MGHRA and CDR2 YSYEKL come from the germline V gene. The CDR3 DNA reads as TGCGCCAGCAGCCAAGATCGAGTAGAGACCCAGTACTTC. Translation gives CASSQDRVETQYF.

This clone was counted once. The gene calls are TRBV11-3 and TRBJ1-1; D perhaps matches TRBD1 (6 bases). Trimming stripped 3 bases from V and 5 bases from J, with 10 bases between. Germline assignment: CDR1 SGHNT and CDR2 YENEEA. CDR3 length equals 13 residues. In DNA, the CDR3 is TGTGCCAGCAGCTTCTCAGGGGAAACTGAAGCTTTCTTT. Amino acid sequence: CASSFSGETEAFF.

The chain employs TRBV5-1 and TRBJ1-1; 9 bases fit TRBD1. The length of the CDR3 is 14 residues. The germline CDR1 and CDR2 sequences are SGHRS and YFSETQ. Trimming removed 4 bases from V and 5 bases from J; junction bases left unmatched: 6. CDR3 DNA: TGCGCCAGCAGCAGGGGACAGGGTCGGACTGAAGCTTTCTTT. It yields the protein CASSRGQGRTEAFF.

The chain combines TRBV2 with TRBJ1-1, with 7 bases identical to TRBD1. V lost 6 bases, J lost 7 bases, and 11 bases stayed unmatched. CDR3 length: 14 residues. CDR1 and CDR2 (germline): SNHLY, FYNNEI. DNA for the CDR3: TGTGCCAGCAGGACCCTACAGGGGCCGGGTGAAGCTTTCTTT. Protein product: CASRTLQGPGEAFF. Full variable domain (rest looked up from reference TRBV2 and TRBJ1-1): EPEVTQTPSHQVTQMGQEVILRCVPISNHLYFYWYRQILGQKVEFLVSFYNNEISEKSEIFDDQFSVERPDGSNFTLKIRSTKLEDSAMYFCASRTLQGPGEAFFGQGTRLTVV.

This clone was observed once. This chain links TRBV6-1 with TRBJ2-5; D is uncertain. The CDR3 covers 13 residues. CDR1 is MNHNS and CDR2 is SASEGT in the germline V gene. Trimming left V 10 bases short and J 0 bases short, with 12 bases between. In DNA, the CDR3 is TGTGCCACCCCCGTACGGTACCAAGAGACCCAGTACTTC. Protein: CATPVRYQETQYF.

This chain links TRBV19 with TRBJ1-2; D is unclear. The germline V gene has CDR1 LNHDA and CDR2 SQIVND (reference sequence). This CDR3 spans 18 amino acids. Trimming took off 0 bases at V and 5 bases at J, with 22 bases between the two ends. The CDR3 coding sequence is TGTGCCAGTAGTATAGATAGGTGGCAGGCCGGCGTGAATTATGGCTACACCTTC. Protein sequence: CASSIDRWQAGVNYGYTF.

The sample holds one count of this clone. V usage is TRBV28 and J usage is TRBJ2-7; a possible D gene is TRBD2 (6 bases). This CDR3 spans 14 amino acids. Trimming stripped 2 bases from V and 3 bases from J, with 11 bases between. The germline V gene has CDR1 MDHEN and CDR2 SYDVKM. DNA for the CDR3: TGTGCCAGCAGTTTAGGAGGGGCGATCTACGAGCAGTACTTC. Translation gives CASSLGGAIYEQYF.

This chain joins TRBV9 and TRBJ1-5; possibly TRBD1 for D (5 bases). Germline-derived CDR1 and CDR2 are SGDLS and YYNGEE. The V end was cut by 7 bases, the J end by 10 bases, with 9 bases between. The CDR3 runs to 10 residues. The CDR3 protein is CASPGHPQHF. CDR3 nucleotides: TGTGCCAGCCCTGGACACCCCCAGCATTTT.

This chain joins TRBV9 and TRBJ1-5, with TRBD1 matching over 7 bases. Germline assignment: CDR1 SGDLS and CDR2 YYNGEE. The V segment lost 4 bases and the J segment 9 bases; nucleotides outside the gene matches: 13. CDR3 length: 15 residues. CDR3 in amino acids: CASSPGGTVQTPQHF. CDR3 sequence (DNA): TGTGCCAGCAGCCCGGGGGGGACAGTTCAGACGCCCCAGCATTTT.

In this sample, this clone turned up a few times. V usage is TRBV21-1 and J usage is TRBJ2-3; the table names TRBD1, a call not compared with the DNA. TRBV21-1 is an annotated pseudogene. This CDR3 contains 17 residues. The DNA for the CDR3 is TGTGCCAGCAGCCCCTCCCAGGGGGGCCGCAGCACAGATACGCAGTATTTT. Translated, it gives CASSPSQGGRSTDTQYF.

The chain employs TRBV7-3 and TRBJ2-2; a weak D match, TRBD2 (5 bases). Per germline, CDR1 SGHTA and CDR2 FQGTGA. The CDR3 has 17 amino acids. With 4 bases removed from V and 0 bases from J, the gap between germline ends came to 15 bases. CDR3 coding DNA: TGTGCCAGCAGCTCTAGTAGGAGCGGAGCGAACACCGGGGAGCTGTTTTTT. This gives the protein CASSSSRSGANTGELFF.

This chain links TRBV2 with TRBJ2-3; 7 bases match TRBD2. The CDR3 sequence is 15 residues long. V dropped 7 bases and J dropped 3; count of bases not matched to a gene: 10. Per germline, CDR1 SNHLY and CDR2 FYNNEI. The chain's CDR3 is CASILSGGETDTQYF. The CDR3 nucleotides are TGTGCCAGCATTCTTAGTGGGGGGGAAACAGATACGCAGTATTTT.

This chain joins TRBV19 and TRBJ2-5; 9 nucleotides align to TRBD1. With 2 bases clipped from V and 4 bases from J, the junction kept 5 bases outside the gene matches. The CDR3 spans 15 residues. Germline CDR1 reads LNHDA; CDR2 reads SQIVND (reference sequence). CDR3 nucleotides: TGTGCCAGTAGTATATTTGACAGGGGGAGAGAGACCCAGTACTTC. It is translated as CASSIFDRGRETQYF.

This clone has a single count. The chain recombines TRBV7-2 with TRBJ2-1; TRBD2 matches at 7 bases. J lost 6 bases, V lost 5 bases, and 7 bases had no gene match. Germline V lookup: CDR1 SGHTA, CDR2 FQGNSA. The CDR3 totals 14 residues. CDR3 coding DNA: TGTGCCAGCAGCAGCTCAGCGGGGCGCAATGAGCAGTTCTTC. Its translation: CASSSSAGRNEQFF.

A few counts support this clone. The V gene is TRBV18, the J gene TRBJ2-1; tentatively, D is TRBD2 (5 bases). The CDR3 contains 14 residues. Germline lookup yields CDR1 KGHSH and CDR2 LQKENI. Trimming took 6 bases from V and 8 from J, leaving 17 bases between them. CDR3 loop: CASSNQDWAHEQFF. The CDR3, as DNA: TGTGCCAGCTCCAACCAGGACTGGGCCCATGAGCAGTTCTTC.

Details on this clone: The same CDR3 is also encoded by other DNA sequences in this sample. The chain employs TRBV5-1 and TRBJ1-1, with TRBD1 matching over 8 bases. Per germline, CDR1 SGHRS and CDR2 YFSETQ. The CDR3 has 13 amino acids. V shed 4 bases, J shed 4 bases, and the junction held 3 bases outside the gene matches. Written as DNA, the CDR3 is TGCGCCAGCAGCCTAGACAGGGGCACTGAAGCTTTCTTT. This gives the protein CASSLDRGTEAFF.